The clone carrying this TCR beta chain has more than one count but fewer than ten. The data belong to a study of blood T cell repertoires in COVID-19. Study-wide context: COVID-19 samples, acute and convalescent, were from the United States, Italy and Spain.

Clones were read by immunoSEQ multiplex PCR, and TCRdb kept only the in-frame ones, dropping some. The sample includes some 290,000 clones, 90% of them seen just once. The CDR3 has 13 residues. From germline, CDR1 is SQVTM and CDR2 ANQGSEA. V was pared by 3 bases and J by 0 bases, with 2 bases of the junction left unmatched. Cohort allocation depended upon clinical history that participants reported. Exposed participants encountered a COVID-19 case during the 2 weeks preceding study entry. This clonotype was obtained from a woman between 25 and 40 years old who had been exposed to COVID-19. Sequenced material: PBMCs or T cells enriched from blood (not recorded which). This rearrangement joins TRBV29-1 to TRBJ2-7, with TRBD1 matching 7 bases. CDR3: CSVEDRHSYEQYF. The CDR3 bases are TGCAGCGTTGAGGACAGGCACTCCTACGAGCAGTACTTC.